The clone carrying this TCR beta chain was seen ten or more times. The antigen remains undetermined. The source of the sample is a study of T cells in Graves' hyperthyroidism and ophthalmopathy. The study based diagnoses on clinical symptoms, serum thyroxine and TRAb, thyroid ultrasound and orbital computed tomography. General observations from the study: Peripheral blood also featured most of the thyroid clonotypes expanded above 0.001. Researchers report that a 13 V-J model separated ophthalmopathy from stable hyperthyroidism.

TCR beta CDR3 region amplification was performed from RNA transcripts. The study used the HTBI primer set for a first-round RT-PCR of the TCR CDR3. TCRdb analysed the multiplex PCR reads with MiXCR anew, one entry per CDR3 protein. The table lists about 98,000 distinct CDR3 sequences, roughly 40% of them singletons, with about 10% in the top ten. V was pared by 2 bases and J by 8 bases, with 15 bases between. This CDR3 is built from 14 residues. The germline gives CDR1 SGHDN, CDR2 FVKESK. This clonotype originated in a woman between 25 and 40 years old with Graves' hyperthyroidism. The chain uses TRBV14 and TRBJ1-2, with D unclear. Sample: peripheral blood or thyroid tissue (not recorded which). The CDR3 spells CASSQRSSFYGYTF. DNA of the CDR3: TGTGCCAGCAGCCAAAGATCGTCCTTCTACGGCTACACCTTC.